These 32 T cell receptor beta chains were all obtained from the same sample, sequenced in a study of shared clonotypes between healthy human individuals. Some clones are missing from TCRdb's copy, which holds only in-frame ones; the method was immunoSEQ multiplex PCR. The sample records tens of thousands of clones, roughly two thirds being singletons. Sequencing was performed on memory CD8+ T cells sorted from blood. Subset defined: CD45RO+ cells pooled with CCR7-negative TemRA cells. These receptor sequences come from a man aged 25 to 45 in good health.

This clone was counted at least ten times. The V gene is TRBV13, the J gene TRBJ2-7; weak D call: TRBD2 (6 bases). The CDR3 spans 13 residues. Germline CDR1 and CDR2: PRHDT and FYEKMQ (reference sequence). V was trimmed by 4 bases and J by 7 bases, leaving 14 bases between them. The CDR3: CASSSSWSGEQYF. The CDR3 nucleotides are TGTGCCAGCAGCTCGTCGTGGAGCGGGGAGCAGTACTTC.

The CDR3 loop is CASTPWDRVSYEQYF. DNA for the CDR3: TGTGCCAGCACCCCGTGGGACAGGGTCTCCTACGAGCAGTACTTC. V and J are TRBV27 and TRBJ2-7, with 9 bases fitting TRBD1. CDR3 size: 15 residues. The junction had 7 bases not matched to a gene; V was cut back by 7 bases and J by 0 bases. Germline CDR1 MNHEY, CDR2 SMNVEV (reference sequence).

V is TRBV28 and J is TRBJ2-7; 9 bases line up with TRBD1. This CDR3 has 13 residues. CDR1 and CDR2 (germline): MDHEN, SYDVKM. The V and J ends lost 9 bases and 7 bases, in that order; junction bases with no gene match: 10. CDR3 in DNA: TGTGCCAGTAATTTGGGACAGGGTAGGGAGCAGTACTTC. Amino acids: CASNLGQGREQYF.

The table lists this clone with a few counts. The chain couples TRBV9 to TRBJ2-2, with TRBD2 as a possible D gene (6 bases). V dropped 4 bases and J dropped 11 bases, with 15 bases sitting between them. CDR3 size: 13 residues. Germline assignment: CDR1 SGDLS and CDR2 YYNGEE. The CDR3 DNA reads TGTGCCAGCAGCTCACGAACGGGACTCGAGCTGTTTTTT. Translating it yields CASSSRTGLELFF.

Only a few counts were recorded for this clone. The rearrangement uses TRBV6-4 and TRBJ2-5; 10 nucleotides agree with TRBD2. Trimming at V came to 5 bases and at J to 2 bases, leaving 5 bases not matched to a gene. This CDR3 spans 15 amino acids. Per germline, CDR1 MRHNA and CDR2 SNTAGT. CDR3 coding DNA: TGTGCCAGCAGTTCGACTAGCGGGCCGCAAGAGACCCAGTACTTC. Amino acid sequence: CASSSTSGPQETQYF.

This rearrangement joins TRBV28 to TRBJ2-6; TRBD2 matches 8 bases. Trimming cost V 8 bases and J 0 bases; bases outside gene matches: 6. Germline CDR1 is MDHEN and CDR2 is SYDVKM. The CDR3 has 16 residues. The CDR3 loop reads CASSAGGLSGANVLTF. The CDR3 DNA reads as TGTGCCAGCTCCGCGGGAGGCCTCTCTGGGGCCAACGTCCTGACTTTC.

The V call is TRBV25-1, the J call TRBJ2-3; the D gene is possibly TRBD1 (6 bases). CDR1 is MGHDK, CDR2 SYGVNS, per germline. V lost 3 bases and J lost 0, with 16 bases in between. The CDR3 has 17 residues. CDR3 loop: CASSETGTRNSTDTQYF. CDR3 nucleotides: TGTGCCAGCAGTGAGACAGGAACTCGGAACAGCACAGATACGCAGTATTTT. Looking up the rest from reference TRBV25-1 and TRBJ2-3 gives the full variable domain: EADIYQTPRYLVIGTGKKITLECSQTMGHDKMYWYQQDPGMELHLIHYSYGVNSTEKGDLSSESTVSRIRTEHFPLTLESARPSHTSQYLCASSETGTRNSTDTQYFGPGTRLTVL.

This clone was seen a handful of times. V usage is TRBV6-5 and J usage is TRBJ2-5; 7 positions agree with TRBD2. Germline assignment: CDR1 MNHEY and CDR2 SVGAGI. After removal of 0 bases from V and 5 bases from J, the junction contained 6 bases not matched to a gene. The CDR3 consists of 15 residues. Here the CDR3 DNA reads TGTGCCAGCAGTTACTCAGCGGGAACGAGGGAGACCCAGTACTTC. Its protein is CASSYSAGTRETQYF.

The chain employs TRBV4-3 and TRBJ1-2, with D perhaps TRBD1 (6 bases). Trimming left V 2 bases short and J 7 bases short, with 14 bases between. From germline, CDR1 is LGHNA and CDR2 YSLEER. This CDR3 has 14 amino acids. This CDR3 reads CASSQIGGQFGYTF. For the CDR3, the DNA is TGCGCCAGCAGCCAAATAGGAGGACAGTTTGGCTACACCTTC.

This chain uses TRBV7-9 with TRBJ2-7, with a weak D call TRBD2 (5 bases). CDR3 length: 12 residues. Germline V gene data show CDR1 as SEHNR and CDR2 as FQNEAQ (reference sequence). Trimming took off 5 bases at V and 6 bases at J, with 11 bases between the two ends. CDR3 region: CASSNLASEQYF. The DNA for the CDR3 is TGTGCCAGCAGCAACCTAGCTTCCGAGCAGTACTTC.

This clone was counted a few times. This chain uses TRBV7-9 with TRBJ2-1, with 7 nucleotides matching TRBD1. The CDR3 loop spans 15 amino acids. V gave up 3 bases and J gave up 5 bases; unmatched junction bases: 7. Germline V gives CDR1 SEHNR, CDR2 FQNEAQ (reference sequence). CDR3 in DNA: TGTGCCAGCAGCTTCCCACAGGGGTTCGACAATGAGCAGTTCTTC. Translating gives CASSFPQGFDNEQFF.

The V and J genes are TRBV28 and TRBJ2-7, with D maybe TRBD1 (6 bases). CDR1 is MDHEN, CDR2 SYDVKM, per germline. V gave up 7 bases and J gave up 3 bases, with 10 bases separating them. The CDR3 spans 12 residues. CDR3 region: CASTQDSYEQYF. The CDR3 nucleotides read TGTGCCAGCACCCAGGACAGCTACGAGCAGTACTTC.

Note on this clone: This same CDR3 is encoded by further DNA sequences in the sample. The chain recombines TRBV5-1 with TRBJ2-6, with D uncertain. The CDR3 loop spans 15 amino acids. Per the germline V gene, CDR1 is SGHRS and CDR2 is YFSETQ. Trimming took off 4 bases at V and 0 bases at J, with 8 bases between the two ends. Here the CDR3 DNA reads TGCGCCAGCAGCCCGACGGACTCTGGGGCCAACGTCCTGACTTTC. Translating gives CASSPTDSGANVLTF. The complete variable domain, with remaining parts taken from reference TRBV5-1 and TRBJ2-6, reads KAGVTQTPRYLIKTRGQQVTLSCSPISGHRSVSWYQQTPGQGLQFLFEYFSETQRNKGNFPGRFSGRQFSNSRSEMNVSTLELGDSALYLCASSPTDSGANVLTFGAGSRLTVL.

A note on this clone: A read error is likely here: a far larger clone is one base away. The chain combines TRBV4-3 with TRBJ2-7; D might be TRBD2 (6 bases). Per the germline V gene, CDR1 is LGHNA and CDR2 is YSLEER. Trimming removed 1 base at V and 3 bases at J, with 13 bases between. This CDR3 spans 15 amino acids. The CDR3 bases are TGCGCCAGCAGCCAAGTTGGTTGGGACTTCTACGAGCAGTACTTC. It codes for CASSQVGWDFYEQYF.

For this clone: The germline gene is not matched at one end of the junction; a read error may be the cause. The rearrangement links TRBV15 to TRBJ2-7; unclear D gene. The germline V gene encodes CDR1 LNHNV and CDR2 YYDKDF (reference sequence). The CDR3 totals 12 residues. CDR3 DNA: TGTGCCACCAGCCGAGACCCGCACGAGCAGTACTTC. Translation: CATSRDPHEQYF.

This clone has just a few counts. The CDR3 spells CASSQDSSVQETQYF. CDR3 in DNA: TGCGCCAGCAGCCAAGATTCGTCCGTACAAGAGACCCAGTACTTC. This sequence joins TRBV4-3 and TRBJ2-5; no firm D call. Germline CDR1 and CDR2: LGHNA and YSLEER. Trimming cost V 0 bases and J 2 bases, with 10 bases left between them. This CDR3 is built from 15 residues.

Remarks on this clone: The same CDR3 can be traced to other DNA sequences in this sample. The rearrangement uses TRBV4-1 and TRBJ2-3, with 10 bases lining up with TRBD2. The germline V gene encodes CDR1 MGHRA and CDR2 YSYEKL. The CDR3 runs 15 residues. V dropped 4 bases and J dropped 1; count of bases not matched to a gene: 2. The DNA of the CDR3 is TGCGCCAGCAGCCTCAGCGGGAGGGGCACAGATACGCAGTATTTT. The encoded protein is CASSLSGRGTDTQYF.

J is TRBJ2-1 and V is TRBV19; a possible D gene is TRBD1 (5 bases). The germline gives CDR1 LNHDA, CDR2 SQIVND (reference sequence). The V gene lost 3 bases and the J gene lost 0 bases, with 12 bases spanning the gap. CDR3 length equals 16 residues. CDR3 in amino acids: CASSIRAESSYNEQFF. CDR3 sequence (DNA): TGTGCCAGTAGTATCAGGGCGGAAAGCTCCTACAATGAGCAGTTCTTC.

The chain links TRBV9 to TRBJ2-1; TRBD1 is a possible D gene (5 bases). This CDR3 comprises 15 residues. Germline-derived CDR1 and CDR2 are SGDLS and YYNGEE. V lost 3 bases and J 9 bases, leaving 19 bases between the germline ends. The CDR3 is CASSAPQGSPGEQFF. The CDR3 nucleotides are TGTGCCAGCAGCGCCCCCCAGGGTTCACCGGGTGAGCAGTTCTTC.

This chain links TRBV19 with TRBJ2-7, with 9 nucleotides matching TRBD2. V shed 4 bases, J shed 2 bases, and the junction held 6 bases outside the gene matches. CDR1 is LNHDA, CDR2 SQIVND, per germline (reference sequence). The CDR3 is 15 residues long. CDR3 in amino acids: CASSNSGSGTYEQYF. Written as DNA, the CDR3 is TGTGCCAGTAGTAATAGCGGGAGTGGCACCTACGAGCAGTACTTC.

The CDR3 protein is CASSSGSYLEQYF. CDR3 bases: TGTGCCAGCAGTTCCGGGTCCTACTTGGAGCAGTACTTC. The rearrangement links TRBV6-5 to TRBJ2-7; D not certain. The germline CDR1 and CDR2 sequences are MNHEY and SVGAGI. Trimming stripped 4 bases from V and 7 bases from J, with 14 bases between. The CDR3 spans 13 residues.

V gene TRBV6-5 combines with J gene TRBJ1-2; the D gene is possibly TRBD1 (5 bases). The V end was cut by 4 bases, the J end by 4 bases, with 13 bases between. Germline lookup yields CDR1 MNHEY and CDR2 SVGAGI. The CDR3 length is 14 residues. For the CDR3, the DNA is TGTGCCAGCAGTTTACGCGAGGGACCCTATGGCTACACCTTC. This codes for CASSLREGPYGYTF.

At least ten counts were recorded for this clone. The chain joins TRBV7-9 to TRBJ2-7; D gene ambiguous. The V end lost 5 bases, the J end lost 6 bases, and 20 bases lay between the germline ends. CDR3 length: 15 amino acids. Per the germline V gene, CDR1 is SEHNR and CDR2 is FQNEAQ (reference sequence). CDR3 nucleotides: TGTGCCAGCAGCCCCAGGACGGGCCAAACCACCGAGCAGTACTTC. Translating it yields CASSPRTGQTTEQYF.

This clone was picked up a small number of times. Additional DNA sequences in this sample encode the identical CDR3. The chain combines TRBV15 with TRBJ2-7; D not certain. This CDR3 spans 13 amino acids. Germline CDR1 and CDR2: LNHNV and YYDKDF (reference sequence). Between the trimmed V and J ends, which lost 0 bases and 4 bases, there was a span of 7 bases. CDR3 nucleotides: TGTGCCACCAGCAGAGATCGATCGTACGAGCAGTACTTC. As protein: CATSRDRSYEQYF.

This chain connects TRBV7-9 to TRBJ1-4; D is perhaps TRBD1 (5 bases). The CDR3 spans 13 residues. CDR1 and CDR2 (germline): SEHNR, FQNEAQ (reference sequence). V lost 6 bases to trimming and J lost 4 bases, with 9 bases between them. This chain's CDR3 is CASRKGFNEKLFF. CDR3 sequence (DNA): TGTGCCAGCAGAAAGGGGTTTAATGAAAAACTGTTTTTT.

The J gene is TRBJ1-5, the V gene TRBV2; the D is unclear. V was shortened by 10 bases and J by 4 bases, with 14 bases between the two germline ends. The CDR3 contains 13 residues. The V gene's germline CDR1 is SNHLY and CDR2 FYNNEI. The CDR3 reads CATGREDNQPQHF. DNA of the CDR3: TGTGCCACCGGAAGGGAAGATAATCAGCCCCAGCATTTT. Drawing the rest from reference TRBV2 and TRBJ1-5, the complete variable domain is EPEVTQTPSHQVTQMGQEVILRCVPISNHLYFYWYRQILGQKVEFLVSFYNNEISEKSEIFDDQFSVERPDGSNFTLKIRSTKLEDSAMYFCATGREDNQPQHFGDGTRLSIL.

Only a few counts were recorded for this clone. The V gene is TRBV7-9, the J gene TRBJ2-7, with 10 bases fitting TRBD2. Trimming cost V 1 base and J 1 base; bases outside gene matches: 4. The CDR3 sequence is 16 residues long. CDR1 and CDR2 from the germline V gene are SEHNR and FQNEAQ (reference sequence). The CDR3 nucleotides read TGTGCCAGCAGCTTAGGACTAGCGGGTCAATCCTACGAGCAGTACTTC. Translated, it gives CASSLGLAGQSYEQYF.

The chain couples TRBV28 to TRBJ1-5, with TRBD1 matching 9 bases. J lost 6 bases, V lost 6 bases, and 9 bases had no gene match. Germline V gene lookup returns CDR1 MDHEN and CDR2 SYDVKM. The CDR3 sequence is 15 residues long. The CDR3 here is CASSDRDRVVQPQHF. CDR3 DNA sequence: TGTGCCAGCAGCGACAGGGACAGGGTGGTTCAGCCCCAGCATTTT.

This clone was picked up a small number of times. DNA for the CDR3: TGTGCCATCAGAAACCTGAACTATGGCTACACCTTC. Translated: CAIRNLNYGYTF. This sequence joins TRBV10-3 and TRBJ1-2; D gene unclear. V gave up 6 bases and J gave up 2 bases, with 7 bases separating them. Germline assignment: CDR1 ENHRY and CDR2 SYGVKD. This CDR3 spans 12 amino acids.

This sequence joins TRBV9 and TRBJ2-1, with D perhaps given as TRBD1 or TRBD2 (6 bases each). The V and J ends lost 0 bases and 7 bases respectively, with 17 bases between them. Germline CDR1 reads SGDLS; CDR2 reads YYNGEE. The CDR3 covers 16 residues. CDR3 sequence: CASSVVSSGGGNEQFF. The CDR3 DNA reads TGTGCCAGCAGCGTAGTGTCCAGCGGAGGGGGGAATGAGCAGTTCTTC.

This chain joins TRBV7-9 and TRBJ2-5, with 10 bases that match TRBD1. Germline CDR1 reads SEHNR; CDR2 reads FQNEAQ (reference sequence). The CDR3 totals 15 residues. The V segment lost 4 bases and the J segment 2 bases; nucleotides outside the gene matches: 4. CDR3 amino acids: CASSSRDRGQETQYF. For the CDR3, the DNA is TGTGCCAGCAGCTCCCGGGACAGGGGTCAAGAGACCCAGTACTTC.

The V call is TRBV6-5, the J call TRBJ2-7, with D perhaps matching TRBD2 (6 bases). The germline gives CDR1 MNHEY, CDR2 SVGAGI. V lost 6 bases to trimming and J lost 6 bases, with 18 bases between them. The CDR3 consists of 14 residues. CDR3 in DNA: TGTGCCAGCAGCCGATCTACTAGCCGCGGCGAGCAGTACTTC. It encodes CASSRSTSRGEQYF.